The 20 T cell receptor beta chains presented below share a single source sample, sequenced in a study of blood T cells in healthy people across ages. Sample-barcoded 5' priming and a J-beta primer mix drove a second PCR of 7 to 11 cycles. TCRdb re-called the 5' RACE reads through MiXCR, storing one row per CDR3 protein. The sample has about 690,000 distinct CDR3 sequences; around 41% are singletons. Sequencing used blood. The receptor source for this set is a man of 80 years or more in good health.

The chain combines TRBV15 with TRBJ1-1, with D possibly matching TRBD1 (6 bases). This CDR3 is 15 amino acids long. V dropped 0 bases and J dropped 4 bases, with 12 bases sitting between them. From germline, CDR1 is LNHNV and CDR2 YYDKDF (reference sequence). CDR3 loop: CATSRDTGRSTEAFF. For the CDR3, the DNA is TGTGCCACCAGCAGAGATACAGGGAGGAGCACTGAAGCTTTCTTT.

The chain joins TRBV4-1 to TRBJ2-5; D may be TRBD2 (6 bases). CDR1 MGHRA and CDR2 YSYEKL come from the germline V gene. Between the trimmed V and J ends, which lost 4 bases and 7 bases, there was a span of 25 bases. The CDR3 consists of 17 residues. This CDR3 reads CASSPRHLGRPSVTQYF. CDR3 coding DNA: TGCGCCAGCAGCCCCCGACATTTAGGGAGGCCCTCGGTGACCCAGTACTTC.

This clonotype was seen only a few times. The gene calls are TRBV7-9 and TRBJ2-5; D ambiguous. V was shortened by 3 bases and J by 1 base, with 9 bases between the two germline ends. Germline assignment: CDR1 SEHNR and CDR2 FQNEAQ (reference sequence). The CDR3 extends over 14 amino acids. Written as DNA, the CDR3 is TGTGCCAGCAGCTTGCAAGCGCTCCAAGAGACCCAGTACTTC. Its translation: CASSLQALQETQYF.

The chain joins TRBV5-6 to TRBJ2-7; 7 bases align to TRBD2. J lost 1 base, V lost 3 bases, and 7 bases had no gene match. The CDR3 has 15 amino acids. Germline V gene lookup returns CDR1 SGHDT and CDR2 YYEEEE. The CDR3, as DNA: TGTGCCAGCAGCTCCCTACGACTAGCTTCCTACGAGCAGTACTTC. It codes for CASSSLRLASYEQYF.

This clonotype has only a few counts. The chain is built from TRBV24-1 and TRBJ2-1; D is possibly TRBD2 (6 bases). CDR3 length equals 14 residues. Germline assignment: CDR1 KGHDR and CDR2 SFDVKD. V was pared by 4 bases and J by 8 bases, with 14 bases between. CDR3 bases: TGTGCCACCAGTGAAGCTAGCGTAATCGATGAGCAGTTCTTC. As protein: CATSEASVIDEQFF.

The genes are TRBV28 and TRBJ1-6; 9 positions match TRBD1. Per germline, CDR1 MDHEN and CDR2 SYDVKM. This CDR3 is built from 15 residues. Trimming removed 5 bases from V and 9 bases from J; junction bases left unmatched: 8. The CDR3 loop is CASSQPGQGGSPLHF. The DNA of the CDR3 is TGTGCCAGCAGTCAACCGGGACAGGGTGGTTCACCCCTCCACTTT.

The chain recombines TRBV29-1 with TRBJ2-7; 9 bases agree with TRBD2. Germline values: CDR1 SQVTM, CDR2 ANQGSEA. V lost 5 bases and J lost 7; bases outside the gene matches: 9. The CDR3 spans 13 residues. This CDR3 is CSVSTGAGGEQYF. The CDR3 DNA sequence: TGCAGCGTTTCTACAGGGGCGGGGGGGGAGCAGTACTTC.

A remark on this clonotype: This sequence may be a read error, since a much larger clone differs from it by one base. The DNA of the CDR3 is TGTGCCTGGAGTGTAGGCGGGAGCGCAGATACGCAGTATTTT. This gives the protein CAWSVGGSADTQYF. The gene calls are TRBV30 and TRBJ2-3; 7 nucleotides align to TRBD2. Germline CDR1 GTSNPN, CDR2 SVGIG (reference sequence). V dropped 0 bases and J dropped 4; count of bases not matched to a gene: 4. The CDR3 has 14 amino acids. Combining the CDR3 with reference TRBV30 and TRBJ2-3 gives the whole variable domain SQTIHQWPATLVQPVGSPLSLECTVEGTSNPNLYWYRQAAGRGLQLLFYSVGIGQISSEVPQNLSASRPQDRQFILSSKKLLLSDSGFYLCAWSVGGSADTQYFGPGTRLTVL.

As regards this clonotype: A single base separates this from a much larger clone, so it may be a read error. The J gene is TRBJ2-5, the V gene TRBV10-1; D not certain. The CDR3 extends over 13 amino acids. Trimming took 7 bases from V and 3 from J, leaving 12 bases between them. Looked up from germline, CDR1 is WNHNN and CDR2 is SYGVQD (reference sequence). In DNA form, the CDR3 reads TGCGCCAGCAACGCTACAGTGAAAGAGACCCAGTACTTC. Amino acid sequence: CASNATVKETQYF.

This clonotype was observed a few times. The junction departs from germline at one end; a sequencing error may be responsible. The V and J genes are TRBV4-2 and TRBJ2-4; 10 bases are shared with TRBD2. The V gene's germline CDR1 is LGHNA and CDR2 YNFKEQ. CDR3 size: 17 residues. CDR3 nucleotide sequence: TGTGCCAGCAGCCACTCGACTAGCGGGTCGGCCAAAAATATTCAGTACTTC. Its protein is CASSHSTSGSAKNIQYF.

This clonotype was counted only a few times. The chain couples TRBV6-6 to TRBJ2-7; D is ambiguous. The J call may be wrong; the DNA end is better matched by TRBJ2-5. Germline V gene data show CDR1 as MNHNY and CDR2 as SVGAGI (reference sequence). There are 13 residues in the CDR3. CDR3 residues: CASTPPGSETQYF. In DNA, the CDR3 is TGTGCCAGCACCCCACCGGGTTCGGAGACCCAGTACTTC.

This clonotype was observed a few times. This sequence joins TRBV20-1 and TRBJ2-1; D may be TRBD2 (6 bases). The CDR3 consists of 13 residues. The germline V and J ends were trimmed by 3 bases and 12 bases, with 18 bases remaining between them. Germline V gene data show CDR1 as DFQATT and CDR2 as SNEGSKA (reference sequence). The CDR3: CSASTRSGRGQFF. Written as DNA, the CDR3 is TGCAGTGCTAGTACCCGAAGCGGGCGGGGGCAGTTCTTC.

This clonotype came up a few times. The rearrangement links TRBV6-5 to TRBJ1-5; no reliable D call. The CDR3 has 13 amino acids. V gave up 2 bases and J gave up 0 bases, with 2 bases separating them. CDR1 MNHEY and CDR2 SVGAGI come from the germline V gene. CDR3 sequence reads: CASSYNSNQPQHF. The CDR3 coding sequence is TGTGCCAGCAGTTACAATAGCAATCAGCCCCAGCATTTT.

This clonotype was detected a few times. V and J are TRBV7-2 and TRBJ1-5; perhaps TRBD1 as D (6 bases). The CDR3 spans 15 residues. The V end was cut by 1 base, the J end by 7 bases, with 14 bases between. CDR1 SGHTA and CDR2 FQGNSA come from the germline V gene. The CDR3 loop is CASSLDHLRGQPQHF. CDR3 nucleotide sequence: TGTGCCAGCAGCTTAGACCACCTCAGGGGCCAGCCCCAGCATTTT.

This clonotype was found many times. The chain recombines TRBV24-1 with TRBJ2-7; 11 bases align to TRBD2. In germline, CDR1 is KGHDR, CDR2 SFDVKD. The CDR3 is made up of 17 amino acids. J gave up 0 bases and V 4 bases, and 7 bases lay outside the gene matches. In nucleotides, the CDR3 is TGTGCCACCAGTGAAACCGGGACTAGCGGTTTCTCCTACGAGCAGTACTTC. It is translated as CATSETGTSGFSYEQYF.

The gene calls are TRBV28 and TRBJ2-7; the D call may be TRBD1 or TRBD2 (6 bases each). Germline V gene data show CDR1 as MDHEN and CDR2 as SYDVKM. V was cut by 1 base and J by 5 bases, with 12 bases left in between. The CDR3 length is 14 residues. The CDR3: CASSLFPGANEQYF. In DNA form, the CDR3 reads TGTGCCAGCAGTTTATTCCCGGGGGCCAACGAGCAGTACTTC. Looking up the rest from reference TRBV28 and TRBJ2-7 gives the full variable domain: DVKVTQSSRYLVKRTGEKVFLECVQDMDHENMFWYRQDPGLGLRLIYFSYDVKMKEKGDIPEGYSVSREKKERFSLILESASTNQTSMYLCASSLFPGANEQYFGPGTRLTVT.

V usage is TRBV20-1 and J usage is TRBJ1-6; 11 bases agree with TRBD1. Trimming took 6 bases from V and 6 from J; bases not matched to a gene: 4. The CDR3 is made up of 14 amino acids. Germline CDR1 reads DFQATT; CDR2 reads SNEGSKA (reference sequence). This CDR3 is CSAGQGASNSPLHF. The CDR3 coding sequence is TGCAGTGCCGGACAGGGGGCTTCTAATTCACCCCTCCACTTT.

The CDR3 coding sequence is TGCTGTTGGAGGCGGCCCGCGGGGGGGGAGCTGTTTTTT. Translated, it gives CCWRRPAGGELFF. This chain connects TRBV20-1 to TRBJ2-2; a possible D gene is TRBD2 (6 bases). The CDR3 runs 13 residues. Germline V gives CDR1 DFQATT, CDR2 SNEGSKA (reference sequence).

This clonotype was recorded a few times. This chain joins TRBV20-1 and TRBJ1-1, with a possible D match to TRBD1 (6 bases). There are 16 residues in the CDR3. Deletions cut 0 bases from V and 0 bases from J, with 14 bases between. CDR1 is DFQATT, CDR2 SNEGSKA, per germline (reference sequence). CDR3 sequence: CSARDLTRGMNTEAFF. The CDR3 DNA reads TGCAGTGCTAGAGATCTGACAAGGGGGATGAACACTGAAGCTTTCTTT.

Only one count was recorded for this clonotype. This chain uses TRBV5-1 with TRBJ2-7; 8 bases align to TRBD1. Germline loops: CDR1 SGHRS, CDR2 YFSETQ. The V segment lost 4 bases and the J segment 0 bases; nucleotides outside the gene matches: 6. The CDR3 spans 15 residues. CDR3 DNA sequence: TGCGCCAGCAGCACACAGACAGGGGCCTCCTACGAGCAGTACTTC. Its translation: CASSTQTGASYEQYF. Based on the CDR3 plus reference TRBV5-1 and TRBJ2-7, the full variable domain is KAGVTQTPRYLIKTRGQQVTLSCSPISGHRSVSWYQQTPGQGLQFLFEYFSETQRNKGNFPGRFSGRQFSNSRSEMNVSTLELGDSALYLCASSTQTGASYEQYFGPGTRLTVT.